Presented here are 13 T cell receptor beta chains from one specimen sequenced in a study of read filtering for tumor transcriptome and immune sequencing. The library was built from roughly 400 ng RNA with molecular barcoded adaptors for alpha/delta and beta/gamma chains. TCRdb reprocessed the reads via MiXCR and lists one record per CDR3 protein. The table has about 30,000 distinct CDR3 sequences, around a sixth seen once. The sequencing sample was made of a population of CD138-negative cells sorted from bone marrow. These receptors originate from a donor aged 40 or older with multiple myeloma.

This sequence joins TRBV23-1 and TRBJ2-1, with D maybe TRBD2 (5 bases). TRBV23-1 carries the ORF label, with uncertain function. This CDR3 comprises 15 residues. Trimming removed 8 bases from V and 0 bases from J, with 14 bases in between. The CDR3 reads CASAQDLSSYNEQFF. DNA of the CDR3: TGCGCCAGCGCCCAGGACTTAAGCTCCTACAATGAGCAGTTCTTC.

A note on this clonotype: One junction end does not reproduce the germline sequence, and a read error may be involved. V and J are TRBV2 and TRBJ2-1, with D tentatively TRBD1 or TRBD2 (5 bases each). CDR1 and CDR2 (germline): SNHLY, FYNNEI. CDR3 length: 12 residues. The CDR3 loop reads CASSAGANGQFF. CDR3 DNA: TGCGCCAGCAGTGCCGGGGCCAATGGGCAGTTCTTC.

This clonotype was observed many times. The V and J genes are TRBV4-1 and TRBJ2-1, with 8 bases that match TRBD2. Losses at the gene ends were 0 bases for V and 8 bases for J; bases not matched to a gene: 9. CDR1 MGHRA and CDR2 YSYEKL come from the germline V gene. The CDR3 runs to 16 residues. This chain's CDR3 is CASSQDPSGSSDEQFF. CDR3 in DNA: TGCGCCAGCAGCCAAGATCCCAGCGGGAGTTCCGATGAGCAGTTCTTC.

The rearrangement links TRBV20-1 to TRBJ1-5; 9 positions match TRBD1. V trimming: 5 bases; J trimming: 7 bases; junction bases outside the gene matches: 3. The length of the CDR3 is 12 residues. Germline CDR1 and CDR2: DFQATT and SNEGSKA (reference sequence). This CDR3 reads CSALTGGQPQHF. In DNA, the CDR3 is TGCAGTGCTCTTACAGGGGGCCAGCCCCAGCATTTT.

This clonotype has at least ten counts. This chain links TRBV10-3 with TRBJ1-2; D is uncertain. The CDR3 has 13 amino acids. The V end lost 0 bases, the J end lost 6 bases, and 8 bases lay between the germline ends. Germline V gives CDR1 ENHRY, CDR2 SYGVKD. CDR3 bases: TGTGCCATCAGTGAGTCCCCAGCAGATGGCTACACCTTC. The encoded protein is CAISESPADGYTF.

This clonotype was counted between two and nine times. A read error is possible here, since a much larger clone lies one base away. This chain connects TRBV27 to TRBJ2-2, with D unclear. The germline CDR1 and CDR2 sequences are MNHEY and SMNVEV (reference sequence). The CDR3 consists of 13 residues. The ends were cut back, 8 bases at V and 1 base at J, with 8 bases in the middle. CDR3 in amino acids: CASGVVNTGELFF. In nucleotides, the CDR3 is TGTGCCAGCGGCGTGGTGAACACCGGGGAGCTGTTTTTT.

The sample holds many counts of this clonotype. The chain links TRBV6-1 to TRBJ1-1; perhaps TRBD1 as D (5 bases). The CDR3 has 14 amino acids. Trimming pared 2 bases from V and 7 bases from J, leaving 14 bases between. The germline V gene encodes CDR1 MNHNS and CDR2 SASEGT. CDR3 protein: CASSEMGVWGEAFF. CDR3 nucleotide sequence: TGTGCCAGCAGTGAAATGGGGGTTTGGGGTGAAGCTTTCTTT.

By share, this clonotype ranks as medium-sized. The chain uses TRBV24-1 and TRBJ2-1; possible D gene TRBD2, 6 bases. The germline V gene has CDR1 KGHDR and CDR2 SFDVKD. This CDR3 is built from 13 residues. V was pared by 9 bases and J by 7 bases, with 15 bases between. This chain's CDR3 is CATAGLGVNEQFF. CDR3 DNA: TGTGCCACCGCGGGGCTGGGCGTTAATGAGCAGTTCTTC.

This clonotype appeared many times. The gene calls are TRBV2 and TRBJ2-5; D ambiguous. Trimming took off 6 bases at V and 7 bases at J, with 15 bases between the two ends. Germline V CDR1 and CDR2: SNHLY, FYNNEI. This CDR3 region has 13 residues. DNA for the CDR3: TGTGCCAGCAGAGTGACGGCGTCCCGGACCCAGTACTTC. This translates into CASRVTASRTQYF. Drawing the rest from reference TRBV2 and TRBJ2-5, the complete variable domain is EPEVTQTPSHQVTQMGQEVILRCVPISNHLYFYWYRQILGQKVEFLVSFYNNEISEKSEIFDDQFSVERPDGSNFTLKIRSTKLEDSAMYFCASRVTASRTQYFGPGTRLLVL.

This clonotype appeared many times. The J gene is TRBJ1-2, the V gene TRBV19; TRBD1 might be the D (6 bases). V lost 2 bases and J lost 6, with 16 bases in between. The CDR3 spans 15 residues. Germline V gene data show CDR1 as LNHDA and CDR2 as SQIVND (reference sequence). The DNA for the CDR3 is TGTGCCAGTAGTATATCGCGTCAGGGGAGGAATGGCTACACCTTC. Protein product: CASSISRQGRNGYTF.

This clonotype has ten or more counts. The J gene is TRBJ2-5, the V gene TRBV6-6, with 10 bases that match TRBD1. V lost 6 bases, J lost 5 bases, and 12 bases stayed unmatched. Germline V gene data show CDR1 as MNHNY and CDR2 as SVGAGI (reference sequence). The CDR3 has 16 residues. CDR3 DNA: TGTGCCAGCAGCTACCCCCAGGACAGGGGGGCGGAGACCCAGTACTTC. It is translated as CASSYPQDRGAETQYF.

This clonotype has a count of ten or more. The chain links TRBV28 to TRBJ2-1; D perhaps matches TRBD2 (5 bases). This CDR3 is built from 15 residues. Germline CDR1 reads MDHEN; CDR2 reads SYDVKM. The V and J ends lost 5 bases and 7 bases respectively, with 18 bases between them. CDR3 sequence reads: CASSLPQVARNEQFF. The CDR3 DNA is TGTGCCAGCAGTCTGCCCCAGGTAGCGAGGAATGAGCAGTTCTTC.

Ten or more counts support this clonotype. This chain links TRBV24-1 with TRBJ2-2, with 7 bases that match TRBD2. This CDR3 has 15 amino acids. V shed 5 bases and J 1 base; nucleotides not matched to a gene: 3. The germline CDR1 and CDR2 sequences are KGHDR and SFDVKD. Written as DNA, the CDR3 is TGTGCCACCAGTGCGGCTAGCGGGAACACCGGGGAGCTGTTTTTT. Translated, it gives CATSAASGNTGELFF.